This paragraph covers one TCR beta chain sequence. Its antigen is not identified. The entry originates in a study of T cell repertoires in cytomegalovirus infection. The CDR3 totals 16 residues. CDR1 SGHTS and CDR2 YDEGEE come from the germline V gene. Trimming took 4 bases from V and 5 from J, leaving 20 bases between them. TCRdb processed the reads anew with MiXCR; each CDR3 protein has one entry. The sample yields roughly 500,000 distinct CDR3 sequences, about 33% seen once. The chain couples TRBV5-8 to TRBJ2-3; maybe TRBD1 (7 bases). The sequencing used cultured PBMCs, collected from culture after CMV antigen stimulation. The sequence came from a human donor in good health (CMV status not recorded). Some clones in this sample may be carry-over from other donors' samples. The CDR3 protein is CASSILQGTLKDTQYF. For the CDR3, the DNA is TGTGCCAGCAGCATCCTACAGGGGACTCTTAAAGATACGCAGTATTTT.